These T cell receptor beta chains were read from a single sample in a study of T cells after yellow fever vaccination. TCRdb redid the calling of the 5' RACE reads with MiXCR, one entry per CDR3 protein. The sample lists some 250,000 distinct CDR3 sequences; less than 9% were seen once. The sequences come from CD4+ T cells sorted from PBMCs, collected 15 days after the yellow fever booster vaccination. The receptors stem from a man aged 25-45 years who received the YFV17D yellow fever vaccine. Both conserved end residues are part of each CDR3. The order of the fields is D gene, clone size, CDR3 length, V gene, J gene, CDR3 DNA, CDR3 protein. A D gene is named only where the DNA matches it firmly. Only part of the rows carry a size: once, few, many, or a class if the clone is expanded.

>-|-|16|TRBV5-1|TRBJ2-3
TGCGCCAGCAGCCCCCTCGAGGGGCCGCACCCAGATACGCAGTATTTT
CASSPLEGPHPDTQYF
>-|many|12|TRBV30|TRBJ2-2
-
CAWSLRAGELFF
>TRBD2|-|17|TRBV28|TRBJ2-6
TGTGCCAGCAGACTAGCGGGAGGCCCGGGGGGGGCCAACGTCCTGACTTTC
CASRLAGGPGGANVLTF
>TRBD2|few|13|TRBV7-8|TRBJ2-2
TGTGCCAGCAGTACTCGGGAGGTCGGGGAGCTGTTTTTT
CASSTREVGELFF
>TRBD1|few|16|TRBV11-3|TRBJ2-3
TGTGCCAGCAGCTTAGGAGGACAGGGGGCCTCAGATACGCAGTATTTT
CASSLGGQGASDTQYF
>TRBD1|few|16|TRBV12-3/TRBV12-4|TRBJ1-4
TGTGCCAGCAGTCAGGGGGATAAGGCAATGGGGGAAAAACTGTTTTTT
CASSQGDKAMGEKLFF
>TRBD1|many|20|TRBV5-6|TRBJ2-2
TGTGCCAGCAGCGAACCGCGGGGACAGGGCCTCTTTGCGAACACCGGGGAGCTGTTTTTT
CASSEPRGQGLFANTGELFF
>-|few|18|TRBV11-1|TRBJ2-2
TGTGCCAGCAGCTCCCCAGACGGGGCTATCGCGAACACCGGGGAGCTGTTTTTT
CASSSPDGAIANTGELFF
>TRBD2|few|17|TRBV20-1|TRBJ2-2
TGCAGTGCTAGTACCCTAGCGGGGCGATCGAACACCGGGGAGCTGTTTTTT
CSASTLAGRSNTGELFF
>-|-|14|TRBV12-3/TRBV12-4|TRBJ1-2
TGTGCCAGCAGAAGATCCGGGACTCGCTATGGCTACACCTTC
CASRRSGTRYGYTF
>-|many|11|TRBV5-1|TRBJ2-1
TGTGCCAGCAGTCTTAGGAATGAGCAGTTCTTC
CASSLRNEQFF
>-|few|14|TRBV6-4|TRBJ1-1
TGTGCCAGCAGGGCCGGGACGGCGAACACTGAAGCTTTCTTT
CASRAGTANTEAFF
>-|many|15|TRBV18|TRBJ2-1
TGTGCCAGCTCACCCGGGGAGGCACTATACAATGAGCAGTTCTTC
CASSPGEALYNEQFF
>TRBD2|many|13|TRBV20-1|TRBJ2-7
TGCAGTGCCGGGACTAGCGGAATTTACGAGCAGTACTTC
CSAGTSGIYEQYF
>TRBD1|-|18|TRBV12-3/TRBV12-4|TRBJ2-6
TGTGCCAGCAGTCGGGCGGGACAGGGAAACTCTGGGGCCAACGTCCTGACTTTC
CASSRAGQGNSGANVLTF
>TRBD2|-|15|TRBV2|TRBJ2-1
TGTGCCAGCAGTGAAGAGATAGCGGGTAACAATGAGCAGTTCTTC
CASSEEIAGNNEQFF
>-|few|16|TRBV28|TRBJ2-5
TGTGCCAGCAGTTTGATTGGGGGCGTTTCCGGGGAGACCCAGTACTTC
CASSLIGGVSGETQYF
>-|many|15|TRBV5-1|TRBJ2-7
TGCGCCAGCAGCTTGGGGCTTCGGCGTTTTGACGAGCAGTACTTC
CASSLGLRRFDEQYF
>-|few|12|TRBV27|TRBJ2-3
TGTGCCAGCAGTTTAGCCCCCGATACGCAGTATTTT
CASSLAPDTQYF
>-|-|15|TRBV6-5|TRBJ1-5
TGTGCCAGCAGTTCTTCCACTTATAGCAATCAGCCCCAGCATTTT
CASSSSTYSNQPQHF
>TRBD1|-|14|TRBV3-1|TRBJ1-5
TGTGCCACAGGGAACGACAGGGGGGCCGGACCCCAGCATTTT
CATGNDRGAGPQHF
>TRBD2|many|19|TRBV6-5|TRBJ2-1
TGTGCCAGCAGTTACTCGGGACTAGCGGGAGTCGGAGAATACAATGAGCAGTTCTTC
CASSYSGLAGVGEYNEQFF
>TRBD1|-|15|TRBV30|TRBJ1-3
TGTGCCTGGAGTGGTGACAGGGGGCCTGGAAACACCATATATTTT
CAWSGDRGPGNTIYF
>-|few|14|TRBV20-1|TRBJ2-7
TGCAGTGCTGACTCGGGACCCAGACCCTACGAGCAGTACTTC
CSADSGPRPYEQYF